This T cell receptor beta chain was identified in a study of post-analysis software for immune sequencing data. This clonotype showed up many times. Researchers reported that TCR beta cDNA libraries carried unique molecular identifiers. TCRdb fed the PCR reads into MiXCR, producing one record per CDR3 protein. In the table there are about 160,000 distinct CDR3 sequences, around 36% of which are singletons. This clonotype was sampled from a girl aged 5-17 years with multiple sclerosis. The specimen was blood, collected after autologous hematopoietic stem cell transplantation.

CDR3 in amino acids: CASSPRHPFNEQFF. CDR3 bases: TGTGCCAGCAGCCCTCGCCACCCCTTTAATGAGCAGTTCTTC. The rearrangement links TRBV7-9 to TRBJ2-1; D uncertain. The V gene lost 5 bases and the J gene lost 7 bases, with 15 bases spanning the gap. From germline, CDR1 is SEHNR and CDR2 FQNEAQ (reference sequence). The CDR3 spans 14 residues.